The entry that follows covers one TCR beta chain sequence. What it binds is not known. In TCRdb, the 5' RACE reads were re-called with MiXCR into one record per CDR3 protein. In the table there are about 560,000 distinct CDR3 sequences, about a fifth of which are singletons. This specimen belongs to a study of T-cell memory formation after mild COVID-19. Whole-study context: The study found TCR clusters largely donor specific. Study-level points and caveats: Clones contracting day 15 to 85 were balanced CD4/CD8; later expanders leaned CD4+.

The ends were cut back, 2 bases at V and 8 bases at J, with 10 bases in the middle. Germline V gene lookup returns CDR1 MNHEY and CDR2 SVGAGI. The CDR3 extends over 13 amino acids. This receptor was identified in an adult woman who had mild COVID-19 (a few samples of this study predate the infection). Cell type and time point are not known. The gene calls are TRBV6-5 and TRBJ1-3; D remains ambiguous. Sequencing input: PBMCs or a T cell subset sorted from them (not recorded which). For the CDR3, the DNA is TGTGCCAGCAGTTACACAGTGAGAGACACCATATATTTT. Its translation is CASSYTVRDTIYF.